This T cell receptor (beta chain) was found in a study of blood T cells in healthy people across ages. Study overall: Template switching recovered approximately one barcoded beta molecule for every two T cells.

Findings and limits, study-wide: Considered underestimates were the diversity estimates obtained from one million T cells.

CDR1 and CDR2 (germline): SGHTA, FQGNSA. V dropped 4 bases and J dropped 9; count of bases not matched to a gene: 11. CDR3 length equals 15 residues. Notes on this clonotype: The antigen is undetermined.

The second PCR ran roughly 6 to 11 cycles with a sample-barcoded 5' primer and J-beta primers. One entry per CDR3 protein, called by TCRdb with MiXCR from the 5' RACE reads. The sample has some 730,000 distinct CDR3 sequences, approximately 22% seen once; the top ten hold roughly a fifth. Every participating donor contributed roughly 9.6 milliliters of peripheral blood through a draw. The chain uses TRBV7-2 and TRBJ2-1, with 8 bases matching TRBD2. The specimen sequenced was blood. This sequence was found in a man aged 70 or older in good health. The CDR3 protein is CASSSRGGPGGEQFF. CDR3 sequence (DNA): TGTGCCAGCAGCTCCCGCGGGGGGCCGGGAGGTGAGCAGTTCTTC.